This is a list of T cell receptor beta chains from one sample in a study of shared clonotypes between healthy human individuals. The repertoire was sequenced with immunoSEQ multiplex PCR; TCRdb's copy has only in-frame clones and lacks some. The repertoire holds 1.4 million to 1.5 million clones, with over 95% as singletons. The specimen was naive CD4+ T cells sorted from blood. These TCRs come from a man younger than 45 in good health. Each CDR3 is given with its conserved first and last residue. D genes are given only for firm matches. Clone size is given for some rows only: seen once, a few or many times, or a class if the clone is expanded.

cdr3_length: 16
d_call: -
clone_size: -
j_call: TRBJ2-7
v_call: TRBV6-1
cdr3_nt: TGTGCCAGCAGTGAGTTGGGGAGGCTTCTTAAGGGCGAGCAGTACTTC
cdr3_aa: CASSELGRLLKGEQYF

cdr3_length: 13
d_call: -
clone_size: -
j_call: TRBJ2-5
v_call: TRBV18
cdr3_nt: TGTGCCAGCTCACCAAAGGGAAGAGAGACCCAGTACTTC
cdr3_aa: CASSPKGRETQYF

cdr3_length: 18
d_call: -
clone_size: -
j_call: TRBJ2-1
v_call: TRBV7-3
cdr3_nt: TGTGCCAGCAGCTCACGTCTAGACTGGACAGATGAGCACAATGAGCAGTTCTTC
cdr3_aa: CASSSRLDWTDEHNEQFF

cdr3_length: 13
d_call: -
clone_size: -
j_call: TRBJ1-5
v_call: TRBV6-6
cdr3_nt: TGTGCCAGCAGTACCCTCCGTAATCAGCCCCAGCATTTT
cdr3_aa: CASSTLRNQPQHF

cdr3_length: 13
d_call: -
clone_size: -
j_call: TRBJ2-3
v_call: TRBV6-5
cdr3_nt: TGTGCCAGCAGTTATCCCGGCACAGATACGCAGTATTTT
cdr3_aa: CASSYPGTDTQYF

cdr3_length: 15
d_call: TRBD1
clone_size: -
j_call: TRBJ2-1
v_call: TRBV6-6
cdr3_nt: TGTGCCAGCATTCCCCGACAGGGGGCGTACAATGAGCAGTTCTTC
cdr3_aa: CASIPRQGAYNEQFF

cdr3_length: 13
d_call: TRBD1
clone_size: -
j_call: TRBJ2-4
v_call: TRBV30
cdr3_nt: TGTGCCTGGGGAATGGACAGGGGAAACATTCAGTACTTC
cdr3_aa: CAWGMDRGNIQYF

cdr3_length: 15
d_call: -
clone_size: once
j_call: TRBJ2-2
v_call: TRBV7-9
cdr3_nt: TGTGCCAGCAGCTTAGGGCTGATTGAGACCGGGGAGCTGTTTTTT
cdr3_aa: CASSLGLIETGELFF

cdr3_length: 13
d_call: -
clone_size: once
j_call: TRBJ1-2
v_call: TRBV28
cdr3_nt: TGTGCCAGCACCCCCCCCGGCTATTATGGCTACACCTTC
cdr3_aa: CASTPPGYYGYTF

cdr3_length: 13
d_call: -
clone_size: -
j_call: TRBJ2-1
v_call: TRBV10-2
cdr3_nt: TGCGCCAGCAAAGAGGTCTCCTACAATGAGCAGTTCTTC
cdr3_aa: CASKEVSYNEQFF

cdr3_length: 11
d_call: -
clone_size: -
j_call: TRBJ1-1
v_call: TRBV19
cdr3_nt: TGTGCCATCATGGGGGGGACTGAAGCTTTCTTT
cdr3_aa: CAIMGGTEAFF

cdr3_length: 14
d_call: TRBD2
clone_size: -
j_call: TRBJ2-1
v_call: TRBV5-4
cdr3_nt: TGTGCCAGCAGCGCCGGGACTAGCCCCAATGAGCAGTTCTTC
cdr3_aa: CASSAGTSPNEQFF

cdr3_length: 15
d_call: -
clone_size: once
j_call: TRBJ2-2
v_call: TRBV7-3
cdr3_nt: TGTGCCAGCAGCTCCCAACAGGGTTATGGCGGGGAGCTGTTTTTT
cdr3_aa: CASSSQQGYGGELFF

cdr3_length: 17
d_call: TRBD1
clone_size: -
j_call: TRBJ2-7
v_call: TRBV7-8
cdr3_nt: TGTGCCAGCAGCCCCGAAGCGACAGGGGTGATGTCCTACGAGCAGTACTTC
cdr3_aa: CASSPEATGVMSYEQYF

cdr3_length: 15
d_call: TRBD1
clone_size: -
j_call: TRBJ1-1
v_call: TRBV7-6
cdr3_nt: TGTGCCAGCAGCTTAGGAGGGGGCCCGAACACTGAAGCTTTCTTT
cdr3_aa: CASSLGGGPNTEAFF

cdr3_length: 15
d_call: TRBD1
clone_size: -
j_call: TRBJ1-2
v_call: TRBV27
cdr3_nt: TGTGCCAGCAGTTTAGGGGACAGGGCTGGCTATGGCTACACCTTC
cdr3_aa: CASSLGDRAGYGYTF

cdr3_length: 17
d_call: TRBD2
clone_size: -
j_call: TRBJ2-7
v_call: TRBV2
cdr3_nt: TGTGCCAGCAGTGTTTCATCTAGCGGGAGTGGGGCCTACGAGCAGTACTTC
cdr3_aa: CASSVSSSGSGAYEQYF

cdr3_length: 15
d_call: TRBD1
clone_size: -
j_call: TRBJ2-3
v_call: TRBV10-2
cdr3_nt: TGCGCCAGCAGTCCTAACAGGGGGCGGGCAGATACGCAGTATTTT
cdr3_aa: CASSPNRGRADTQYF